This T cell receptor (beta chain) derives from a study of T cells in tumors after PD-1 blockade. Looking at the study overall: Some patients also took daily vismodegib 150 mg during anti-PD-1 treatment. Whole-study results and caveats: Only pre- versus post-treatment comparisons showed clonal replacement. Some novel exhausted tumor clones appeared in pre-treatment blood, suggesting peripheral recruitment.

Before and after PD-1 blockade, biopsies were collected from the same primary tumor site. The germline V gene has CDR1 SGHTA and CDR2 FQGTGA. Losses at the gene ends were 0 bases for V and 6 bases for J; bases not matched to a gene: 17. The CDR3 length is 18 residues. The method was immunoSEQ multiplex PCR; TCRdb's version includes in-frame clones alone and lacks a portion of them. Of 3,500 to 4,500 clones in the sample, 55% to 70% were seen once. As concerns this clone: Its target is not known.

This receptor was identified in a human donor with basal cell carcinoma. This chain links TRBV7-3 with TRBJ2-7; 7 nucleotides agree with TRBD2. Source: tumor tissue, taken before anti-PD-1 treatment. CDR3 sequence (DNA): TGTGCCAGCAGCTTAACTACGGTGCTATGGCGGGAGTACGGCGAGCAGTACTTC. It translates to CASSLTTVLWREYGEQYF.